This T cell receptor (beta chain) was found in a study of blood T cell repertoires in COVID-19. Only in-frame clones appear in the TCRdb table, and some are missing; sequencing was by immunoSEQ multiplex PCR. The sample lists about 92,000 clones, over 70% occurring once. There are 11 residues in the CDR3. Germline CDR1 KGHDR, CDR2 SFDVKD. V dropped 6 bases and J dropped 13 bases, with 14 bases sitting between them. The chain couples TRBV24-1 to TRBJ1-1; TRBD1 might be the D (5 bases). The clonotype was recovered from a man in his forties or fifties who had recovered from COVID-19. Source material: peripheral blood. In DNA, the CDR3 is TGTGCCACCAGTAGGGGATTTGCTGTTTTCTTT. Amino acid sequence: CATSRGFAVFF.